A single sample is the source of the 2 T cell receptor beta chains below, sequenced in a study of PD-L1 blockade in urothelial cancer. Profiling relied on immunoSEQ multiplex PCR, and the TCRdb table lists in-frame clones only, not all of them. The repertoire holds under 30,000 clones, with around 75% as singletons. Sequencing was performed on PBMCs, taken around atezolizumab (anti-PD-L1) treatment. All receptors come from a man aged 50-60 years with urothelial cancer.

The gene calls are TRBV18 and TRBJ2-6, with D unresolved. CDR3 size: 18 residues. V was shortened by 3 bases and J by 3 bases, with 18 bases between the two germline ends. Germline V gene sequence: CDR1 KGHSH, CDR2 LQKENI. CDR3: CASSPFPPDAVGANVLTF. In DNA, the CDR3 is TGTGCCAGCTCACCCTTTCCACCTGACGCGGTTGGGGCCAACGTCCTGACTTTC.

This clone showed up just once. The CDR3 DNA sequence: TGCAGCGTTGAACGGACTTGGGTCTCTAGTGCTGGTGGTCAGTTCTTC. This codes for CSVERTWVSSAGGQFF. The chain is built from TRBV29-1 and TRBJ2-1, with D perhaps TRBD2 (5 bases). This CDR3 is 16 amino acids long. V was pared by 2 bases and J by 13 bases, with 27 bases between. CDR1 and CDR2 from the germline V gene are SQVTM and ANQGSEA.